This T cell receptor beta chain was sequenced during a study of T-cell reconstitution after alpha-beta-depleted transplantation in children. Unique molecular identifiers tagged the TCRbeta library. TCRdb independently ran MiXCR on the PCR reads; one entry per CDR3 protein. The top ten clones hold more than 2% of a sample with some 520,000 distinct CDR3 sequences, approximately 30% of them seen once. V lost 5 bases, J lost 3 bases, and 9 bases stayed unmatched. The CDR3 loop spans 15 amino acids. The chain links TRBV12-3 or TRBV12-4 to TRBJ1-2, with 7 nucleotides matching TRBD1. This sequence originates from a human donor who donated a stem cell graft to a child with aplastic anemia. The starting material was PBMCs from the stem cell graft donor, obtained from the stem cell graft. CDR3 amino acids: CASSVLGQLDYGYTF. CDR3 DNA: TGTGCCAGCAGTGTCTTGGGACAGCTTGACTATGGCTACACCTTC.